These T cell receptor beta chains were read from a single sample in a study of PD-1 and CTLA-4 blockade in melanoma. The protocol was immunoSEQ multiplex PCR, while the TCRdb copy is restricted to in-frame clones and leaves out a portion. The table has about 31,000 clones, 88% seen once. The material was CD8+ T cells from peripheral blood, obtained from a patient given anti-PD-1 treatment. The receptor set was obtained from a human donor with melanoma. The CDR3 runs from the conserved cysteine through the conserved F or W. Fields, in order: J gene, clone size, V gene, D gene, CDR3 DNA, CDR3 protein. The D gene is left open where the match is weak. Size values are once, few and many counts, or a class for expanded clones, and some rows have none.

J: TRBJ1-1
size: NA
V: TRBV29-1
D: NA
DNA: TGCAGCGTTTACACCTACATGAACACTGAAGCTTTCTTT
CDR3: CSVYTYMNTEAFF

J: TRBJ1-2
size: NA
V: TRBV29-1
D: NA
DNA: TGCAGCGTGGGTGGAGAGGACGGCTACTATGGCTACACCTTC
CDR3: CSVGGEDGYYGYTF

J: TRBJ1-3
size: once
V: TRBV18
D: NA
DNA: TGTGCCAGCTCACCAACCTGGGAGGAAGGAAACACCATATATTTT
CDR3: CASSPTWEEGNTIYF

J: TRBJ2-1
size: NA
V: TRBV7-9
D: TRBD1
DNA: TGTGCCAGCAGCCCCCCCCGGGACAGGTGGGATCAAGGGCAGTTCTTC
CDR3: CASSPPRDRWDQGQFF

J: TRBJ2-5
size: NA
V: TRBV6-6
D: NA
DNA: TGTGCCAGCAGTTACTCGAGAGTTTTTCAAGAGACCCAGTACTTC
CDR3: CASSYSRVFQETQYF

J: TRBJ2-5
size: NA
V: TRBV18
D: TRBD2
DNA: TGTGCCAGCTCACCGGCGGGCGGGGGAGAGACCCAGTACTTC
CDR3: CASSPAGGGETQYF

J: TRBJ1-1
size: NA
V: TRBV5-6
D: NA
DNA: TGTGCCAGCAGCTTGTCGCTGGAGGGGGAGGCTTTCTTT
CDR3: CASSLSLEGEAFF

J: TRBJ1-1
size: NA
V: TRBV5-1
D: NA
DNA: TGCGCCAGCAGCTTGGTGGCACAGAACACTGAAGCTTTCTTT
CDR3: CASSLVAQNTEAFF

J: TRBJ2-7
size: NA
V: TRBV28
D: TRBD1
DNA: TGTGCCAGCAGTACCACTTGGGACAGGGGGCGAGACGAGCAGTACTTC
CDR3: CASSTTWDRGRDEQYF

J: TRBJ2-3
size: NA
V: TRBV30
D: NA
DNA: TGTGCCTGGAGTCTTTCCGGGACCCCGTTAGATACGCAGTATTTT
CDR3: CAWSLSGTPLDTQYF

J: TRBJ2-7
size: NA
V: TRBV2
D: NA
DNA: TGTGCCAGCAGTACCCCCAGCGGCGAGCAGTACTTC
CDR3: CASSTPSGEQYF

J: TRBJ2-3
size: NA
V: TRBV9
D: NA
DNA: TGTGCCAGCACCACTAGTCCCAGGGGAGATACGCAGTATTTT
CDR3: CASTTSPRGDTQYF

J: TRBJ2-4
size: NA
V: TRBV19
D: NA
DNA: TGTGCCAGTAGTATCCGAAGGGGTAACATTCAGTACTTC
CDR3: CASSIRRGNIQYF

J: TRBJ1-1
size: NA
V: TRBV28
D: NA
DNA: TGTGCCAGCACCTCCGGAACAGTGGCTTTCTTT
CDR3: CASTSGTVAFF

J: TRBJ1-1
size: NA
V: TRBV25-1
D: TRBD1
DNA: TGTGCCAGCGCGTTGACAGGGGCCGGAGCTTTCTTT
CDR3: CASALTGAGAFF

J: TRBJ2-3
size: NA
V: TRBV6-2/TRBV6-3
D: TRBD2
DNA: TGTGCCAGCAGTTACCCCGGGACTAGCGGGGGATTTAGCACAGATACGCAGTATTTT
CDR3: CASSYPGTSGGFSTDTQYF

J: TRBJ2-7
size: NA
V: TRBV28
D: NA
DNA: TGTGCCAGCAGTTTAAGAGGGTACTACGAGCAGTACTTC
CDR3: CASSLRGYYEQYF

J: TRBJ2-4
size: NA
V: TRBV28
D: NA
DNA: TGTGCCAGCAGTCCACGGGGGACAGCCCATGAGATTCAGTACTTC
CDR3: CASSPRGTAHEIQYF

J: TRBJ2-7
size: NA
V: TRBV27
D: TRBD2
DNA: TGTGCCAGCAGTTTACTTAGGGCTAGCGGGGCCCCCTACGAGCAGTACTTC
CDR3: CASSLLRASGAPYEQYF

J: TRBJ1-1
size: NA
V: TRBV9
D: TRBD1
DNA: TGTGCCAGCAGCGAGACAGGGGGCTGGACTGAAGCTTTCTTT
CDR3: CASSETGGWTEAFF

J: TRBJ1-1
size: NA
V: TRBV27
D: NA
DNA: TGTGCCAGCAGTTTAACCGGAAACACTGAAGCTTTCTTT
CDR3: CASSLTGNTEAFF

J: TRBJ2-7
size: once
V: TRBV27
D: NA
DNA: TGTGCCAGCAGTCTCCGGGTGAGGACAGTTGACTCCTACGAGCAGTACTTC
CDR3: CASSLRVRTVDSYEQYF

J: TRBJ2-3
size: NA
V: TRBV5-4
D: NA
DNA: TGTGCCAGCAGCTTATCCGGCACAGATACGCAGTATTTT
CDR3: CASSLSGTDTQYF

J: TRBJ1-2
size: NA
V: TRBV30
D: NA
DNA: TGTGCCTGGGAAAATGGTTCTGCTAACTATGGCTACACCTTC
CDR3: CAWENGSANYGYTF

J: TRBJ2-4
size: NA
V: TRBV28
D: TRBD1
DNA: TGTGCCAGCAACGACAGGGGGCCTGATCTAGCCAAAAACATTCAGTACTTC
CDR3: CASNDRGPDLAKNIQYF

J: TRBJ2-3
size: NA
V: TRBV7-2
D: TRBD2
DNA: TGTGCCAGCAGCGCTCCCCCGACTAGCGGGGGGCCCACAGATACGCAGTATTTT
CDR3: CASSAPPTSGGPTDTQYF

J: TRBJ2-1
size: few
V: TRBV4-1
D: NA
DNA: TGCGCCAGCAGCCACTCTCGGGGAGGGGGGGGATACAATGAGCAGTTCTTC
CDR3: CASSHSRGGGGYNEQFF

J: TRBJ1-6
size: NA
V: TRBV19
D: TRBD1
DNA: TGTGCCAGTAGCCTTGGACAGGGAGGATCACCCCTCCACTTT
CDR3: CASSLGQGGSPLHF

J: TRBJ1-1
size: NA
V: TRBV30
D: NA
DNA: TGTGCCTGGATCCCCGGGACACAGGGTAAAGGGGCGAACACTGAAGCTTTCTTT
CDR3: CAWIPGTQGKGANTEAFF

J: TRBJ2-7
size: NA
V: TRBV18
D: NA
DNA: TGTGCCAGCTCACCAGGTGCCTCCTACGAGCAGTACTTC
CDR3: CASSPGASYEQYF

J: TRBJ2-7
size: NA
V: TRBV14
D: NA
DNA: TGTGCCAGCGGCACGCGCGGGGTCTACGAGCAGTACTTC
CDR3: CASGTRGVYEQYF

J: TRBJ1-1
size: NA
V: TRBV5-1
D: NA
DNA: TGCGCCAGCAGCTTCGGGGGCGGGATCACTGAAGCTTTCTTT
CDR3: CASSFGGGITEAFF

J: TRBJ1-2
size: NA
V: TRBV5-6
D: NA
DNA: TGTGCCAGCAGCCTTTTCTGGGGTGGCTACACCTTC
CDR3: CASSLFWGGYTF

J: TRBJ1-2
size: NA
V: TRBV4-2
D: NA
DNA: TGTGCCAGCAGCCCCGGCAGGGGCTATGGCTACACCTTC
CDR3: CASSPGRGYGYTF

J: TRBJ2-2
size: NA
V: TRBV9
D: NA
DNA: TGTGCCAGCAGCCCAAATCTGCTCACCGGGGAGCTGTTTTTT
CDR3: CASSPNLLTGELFF

J: TRBJ2-7
size: NA
V: TRBV30
D: TRBD1
DNA: TGTGCCTGGAGTTCGTCCGGGACAGCTATACTCTACGAGCAGTACTTC
CDR3: CAWSSSGTAILYEQYF

J: TRBJ2-7
size: once
V: TRBV5-6
D: NA
DNA: TGTGCCAGCATCGGAGGTAGGGACTACGAGCAGTACTTC
CDR3: CASIGGRDYEQYF

J: TRBJ1-6
size: NA
V: TRBV6-2/TRBV6-3
D: TRBD1
DNA: TGTGCCAGCAGTTACAAGTTACCTGACAGGGCGAATTCACCCCTCCACTTT
CDR3: CASSYKLPDRANSPLHF

J: TRBJ2-3
size: once
V: TRBV28
D: NA
DNA: TGTGCCAGCAGTTTACGGGCGAGCTGGATGAGGGCAGATACGCAGTATTTT
CDR3: CASSLRASWMRADTQYF

J: TRBJ1-6
size: NA
V: TRBV2
D: NA
DNA: TGTGCCTGGGAGGGCGAGCGTAATTCACCCCTCCACTTT
CDR3: CAWEGERNSPLHF

J: TRBJ1-1
size: NA
V: TRBV30
D: TRBD1
DNA: TGTGCCTGGAGTCAGGGGACAGGGGTACCTGAAGCTTTCTTT
CDR3: CAWSQGTGVPEAFF

J: TRBJ2-7
size: few
V: TRBV2
D: TRBD1
DNA: TGTGCCAGCAGTTCCGGGACAGGCTTATTCGAGCAGTACTTC
CDR3: CASSSGTGLFEQYF

J: TRBJ2-1
size: once
V: TRBV7-2
D: NA
DNA: TGTGCCACGCAAGGGGGGAATGAGCAGTTCTTC
CDR3: CATQGGNEQFF

J: TRBJ1-2
size: NA
V: TRBV2
D: TRBD1
DNA: TGTGCCAGCAGTGAAGCGATTAGGACAGGGGATGGCTACACCTTC
CDR3: CASSEAIRTGDGYTF

J: TRBJ2-2
size: NA
V: TRBV29-1
D: NA
DNA: TGCAGCGTTACCCCAGGGGAAGGGTACACCGGGGAGCTGTTTTTT
CDR3: CSVTPGEGYTGELFF

J: TRBJ1-3
size: NA
V: TRBV21-1
D: NA
DNA: TGTGCCAGCCTCATAGGGGGGACCATATATTTT
CDR3: CASLIGGTIYF

J: TRBJ1-1
size: once
V: TRBV4-2
D: TRBD1
DNA: TGTGCCAGCAGCCCGGGACAGGGGGATACTGAAGCTTTCTTT
CDR3: CASSPGQGDTEAFF

J: TRBJ1-2
size: NA
V: TRBV28
D: NA
DNA: TGTGCCAGCAGTCGTATGAGACAGTTGAACTATGGCTACACCTTC
CDR3: CASSRMRQLNYGYTF

J: TRBJ2-2
size: NA
V: TRBV6-5
D: NA
DNA: TGTGCCAGCAGTTACACCCCCACCGGCACCGGGGAGCTGTTTTTT
CDR3: CASSYTPTGTGELFF

J: TRBJ1-2
size: NA
V: TRBV6-5
D: NA
DNA: TGTGCCAGCAAGGATCCCAATAACTATGGCTACACCTTC
CDR3: CASKDPNNYGYTF

J: TRBJ1-2
size: NA
V: TRBV19
D: NA
DNA: TGTGCCAGCTTTGGGAGGGGCAGGACAACAGAATCCTATGGCTACACCTTC
CDR3: CASFGRGRTTESYGYTF

J: TRBJ1-2
size: NA
V: TRBV27
D: NA
DNA: TGTGCCAGCAGTTTATCCCCATCCTCTAACTATGGCTACACCTTC
CDR3: CASSLSPSSNYGYTF

J: TRBJ2-1
size: NA
V: TRBV4-1
D: NA
DNA: TGCGCCAGCAGCCAAAGGGGGAGCTCCTACAATGAGCAGTTCTTC
CDR3: CASSQRGSSYNEQFF

J: TRBJ2-2
size: once
V: TRBV5-1
D: TRBD2
DNA: TGCGCCAGCAGCCAGGGACTAGCGGGGGGGAACACCGGGGAGCTGTTTTTT
CDR3: CASSQGLAGGNTGELFF

J: TRBJ1-3
size: NA
V: TRBV14
D: TRBD1
DNA: TGTGCCAGCAGCCGCGGGGACAGCTCTGGAAACACCATATATTTT
CDR3: CASSRGDSSGNTIYF

J: TRBJ2-7
size: NA
V: TRBV15
D: NA
DNA: TGTGCCACCAGCAGAACAAGGTCGGACGAGCAGTACTTC
CDR3: CATSRTRSDEQYF

J: TRBJ1-2
size: NA
V: TRBV18
D: NA
DNA: TGTGCCAGCTCACCTGGGGACGGATCAAACTATGGCTACACCTTC
CDR3: CASSPGDGSNYGYTF